This T cell receptor (beta chain) was captured by sequencing in a study of spatial heterogeneity in lung cancer. Looking at the study overall: Across the raw uncorrected reads, a unique TCR and UMI combination was observed, on average, more than ten times.

Unique molecular identifiers tagged every individual TCR cDNA molecule. MiXCR was run by TCRdb on the 5' RACE reads, yielding one entry per CDR3 protein. The data show around 92,000 distinct CDR3 sequences, 12% seen once. This CDR3 region has 15 residues. CDR1 is SGHVS and CDR2 is FNYEAQ in the germline V gene. Germline trimming cut 5 bases from V and 2 bases from J; bases unmatched to any gene: 3. Broader study findings: Resection saw ubiquitous expanded tumor TCRs appear in blood more than follow-up did.

Regarding time point: sample taken at primary tumor resection. Unsorted tumor, nontumor lung tissue or cryopreserved PBMC supplied the whole RNA. The donors were approximately 70 patients with non-small cell lung cancer that was early-stage and untreated. As for this clonotype: Its target is unknown.

The source of this sequence is a male donor with early-stage non-small cell lung cancer. This sample comprised PBMCs, obtained at surgery. This sequence joins TRBV7-6 and TRBJ1-6; 7 bases match TRBD1. CDR3 nucleotides: TGTGCCAGCAGCCCTACAGGGGCCTATAATTCACCCCTCCACTTT. Translation gives CASSPTGAYNSPLHF.